The 17 T cell receptor beta chains listed next were all sequenced from one sample in a study of T cells after yellow fever vaccination. TCRdb itself ran the 5' RACE reads through MiXCR, one entry per CDR3 protein. The sample records more than 350,000 distinct CDR3 sequences, 11% being singletons. The sequences come from PBMCs, collected on the day of the first yellow fever vaccination. The receptors stem from a man aged 18 to 30 who received the YFV17D yellow fever vaccine.

This clonotype has more than one count but fewer than ten. V gene TRBV10-3 combines with J gene TRBJ1-5; no clear D. The V gene lost 5 bases and the J gene lost 0 bases, with 8 bases spanning the gap. The CDR3 has 14 residues. The germline V gene encodes CDR1 ENHRY and CDR2 SYGVKD. CDR3 loop: CAISTSYSNQPQHF. Here the CDR3 DNA reads TGTGCCATCAGTACAAGTTATAGCAATCAGCCCCAGCATTTT.

The V and J genes are TRBV18 and TRBJ1-5, with unresolved D. Trimming stripped 3 bases from V and 3 bases from J, with 18 bases between. CDR1 KGHSH and CDR2 LQKENI come from the germline V gene. The CDR3 has 17 residues. CDR3 in DNA: TGTGCCAGCTCACCCTTTGACATCCCGGCCCACAATCAGCCCCAGCATTTT. Protein product: CASSPFDIPAHNQPQHF. The full variable domain, rest sourced from reference TRBV18 and TRBJ1-5, is NAGVMQNPRHLVRRRGQEARLRCSPMKGHSHVYWYRQLPEEGLKFMVYLQKENIIDESGMPKERFSAEFPKEGPSILRIQQVVRGDSAAYFCASSPFDIPAHNQPQHFGDGTRLSIL.

Only a few counts were recorded for this clonotype. The rearrangement joins TRBV5-1 to TRBJ2-1, with D perhaps matching TRBD1 (6 bases). Trimming took off 4 bases at V and 9 bases at J, with 14 bases between the two ends. The V gene's germline CDR1 is SGHRS and CDR2 YFSETQ. This CDR3 is 13 amino acids long. Here the CDR3 reads CASSPGQLAEQFF. In DNA form, the CDR3 reads TGCGCCAGCAGCCCCGGACAGCTCGCTGAGCAGTTCTTC.

Here the CDR3 reads CASSAGQGTGEQFF. The CDR3, as DNA: TGCGCCAGCAGCGCGGGACAGGGCACGGGTGAGCAGTTCTTC. V is TRBV5-1 and J is TRBJ2-1; 9 bases match TRBD1. J lost 9 bases, V lost 4 bases, and 8 bases had no gene match. The germline V gene encodes CDR1 SGHRS and CDR2 YFSETQ. The CDR3 length is 14 residues.

There are a few counts of this clonotype. V and J are TRBV3-1 and TRBJ2-2; 8 nucleotides align to TRBD2. CDR3 length equals 17 residues. CDR1 is LGHDT, CDR2 YNNKEL, per germline (reference sequence). The V gene end was trimmed by 0 bases and the J gene end by 6 bases; junction bases not matched to a gene: 9. The chain's CDR3 is CASSQDPSGGRAGELFF. In DNA form, the CDR3 reads TGTGCCAGCAGCCAAGATCCCAGCGGGGGAAGGGCCGGGGAGCTGTTTTTT.

The CDR3 loop reads CASSYAGALETQYF. The CDR3 nucleotides read TGTGCCAGCAGTTACGCGGGGGCCCTCGAGACCCAGTACTTC. This chain uses TRBV25-1 with TRBJ2-5; TRBD2 might be the D (7 bases). Trimming pared 5 bases from V and 5 bases from J, leaving 15 bases between. Germline CDR1 and CDR2: MGHDK and SYGVNS. CDR3 length: 14 residues.

V and J are TRBV2 and TRBJ2-2; a weak D match, TRBD2 (6 bases). This CDR3 has 14 residues. Deletions cut 7 bases from V and 0 bases from J, with 9 bases between. Germline assignment: CDR1 SNHLY and CDR2 FYNNEI. This chain's CDR3 is CASTGTANTGELFF. Here the CDR3 DNA reads TGTGCCAGCACCGGGACTGCGAACACCGGGGAGCTGTTTTTT. Looking up the rest from reference TRBV2 and TRBJ2-2 gives the full variable domain: EPEVTQTPSHQVTQMGQEVILRCVPISNHLYFYWYRQILGQKVEFLVSFYNNEISEKSEIFDDQFSVERPDGSNFTLKIRSTKLEDSAMYFCASTGTANTGELFFGEGSRLTVL.

This clonotype came up a few times. The chain uses TRBV18 and TRBJ2-5; D gene ambiguous. The CDR3 length is 15 residues. In germline, CDR1 is KGHSH, CDR2 LQKENI. Trimming shortened V by 1 base and J by 5 bases, and 14 bases separated the two germline ends. The CDR3 bases are TGTGCCAGCTCACCACAGGAAGGGTCGTTGGAGACCCAGTACTTC. Translated: CASSPQEGSLETQYF.

The table lists this clonotype with a few counts. The chain employs TRBV7-6 and TRBJ2-1; possibly TRBD1 for D (5 bases). CDR1 is SGHVS, CDR2 FNYEAQ, per germline. The ends were cut back, 0 bases at V and 12 bases at J, with 12 bases in the middle. There are 13 residues in the CDR3. CDR3 coding DNA: TGTGCCAGCAGCTTAGCCCAGGGTAGCCTGCAGTTCTTC. It is translated as CASSLAQGSLQFF.

The sample holds many counts of this clonotype. This sequence joins TRBV7-9 and TRBJ2-6; the D gene is possibly TRBD2 (5 bases). V gave up 1 base and J gave up 1 base, with 8 bases separating them. Germline lookup yields CDR1 SEHNR and CDR2 FQNEAQ (reference sequence). The CDR3 spans 16 residues. CDR3 amino acids: CASSLGGSSGANVLTF. Here the CDR3 DNA reads TGTGCCAGCAGCTTAGGAGGGAGTTCTGGGGCCAACGTCCTGACTTTC.

The chain couples TRBV2 to TRBJ2-7; 7 bases fit TRBD1. The CDR3 has 12 residues. Looked up from germline, CDR1 is SNHLY and CDR2 is FYNNEI. CDR3 sequence (DNA): TGTACCATCCGGGACAGTAACTACGAGCAGTACTTC. Translating gives CTIRDSNYEQYF.

This clonotype was detected only a few times. The gene calls are TRBV20-1 and TRBJ1-1; D uncertain. The CDR3 contains 11 residues. V shed 1 base and J shed 4 bases, with 4 bases lying between them. Looked up from germline, CDR1 is DFQATT and CDR2 is SNEGSKA (reference sequence). CDR3 in DNA: TGCAGTGCTAGAGCTGGCACTGAAGCTTTCTTT. It encodes CSARAGTEAFF.

This clonotype is deemed medium-sized. This chain joins TRBV10-3 and TRBJ2-6, with D possibly matching TRBD1 (5 bases). The CDR3 has 14 residues. V was cut by 2 bases and J by 12 bases, with 14 bases left in between. Germline loops: CDR1 ENHRY, CDR2 SYGVKD. Written as DNA, the CDR3 is TGTGCCATCAGTGAGCCTAGGGCAGGGTTCGTCCTGACTTTC. Amino acids: CAISEPRAGFVLTF.

This clonotype was recorded at least ten times. The rearrangement links TRBV5-4 to TRBJ2-2; 10 bases agree with TRBD2. V was clipped by 3 bases and J by 0 bases; unmatched bases: 2. Looked up from germline, CDR1 is SGHNT and CDR2 is YYREEE (reference sequence). The CDR3 is made up of 16 amino acids. CDR3 loop: CASSYLAGANTGELFF. The CDR3 DNA follows: TGTGCCAGCAGCTACCTAGCGGGGGCGAACACCGGGGAGCTGTTTTTT.

This clonotype was recorded many times. The genes are TRBV12-3 or TRBV12-4 and TRBJ1-1; D not resolved. This CDR3 has 13 residues. Between the trimmed V and J ends, which lost 1 base and 0 bases, there was a span of 3 bases. DNA for the CDR3: TGTGCCAGCAGTTTAGTCATGAACACTGAAGCTTTCTTT. It yields the protein CASSLVMNTEAFF.

J is TRBJ2-6 and V is TRBV4-3; TRBD1 or TRBD2 may be the D gene (5 bases each). Germline V lookup: CDR1 LGHNA, CDR2 YSLEER. This CDR3 has 17 residues. V was trimmed by 3 bases and J by 4 bases, leaving 16 bases between them. CDR3: CASSQGTGGGGANVLTF. The CDR3 DNA sequence: TGCGCCAGCAGCCAGGGGACGGGTGGAGGCGGGGCCAACGTCCTGACTTTC.

The genes are TRBV12-3 or TRBV12-4 and TRBJ2-3; TRBD1 is a possible D gene (6 bases). The CDR3 consists of 16 residues. Trimming stripped 4 bases from V and 2 bases from J, with 16 bases between. CDR3 in amino acids: CASSSFQGPTTDTQYF. The CDR3 DNA reads as TGTGCCAGCAGTTCCTTCCAGGGGCCGACCACAGATACGCAGTATTTT.